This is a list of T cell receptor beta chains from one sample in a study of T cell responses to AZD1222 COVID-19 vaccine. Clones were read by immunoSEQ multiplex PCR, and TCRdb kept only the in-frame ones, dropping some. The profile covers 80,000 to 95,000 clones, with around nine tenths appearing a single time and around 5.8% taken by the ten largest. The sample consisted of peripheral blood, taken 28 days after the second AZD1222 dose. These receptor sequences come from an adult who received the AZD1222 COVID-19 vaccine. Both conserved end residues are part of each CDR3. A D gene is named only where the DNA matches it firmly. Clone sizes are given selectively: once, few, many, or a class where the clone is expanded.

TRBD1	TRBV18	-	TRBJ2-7	CASSQGQGFYEQYF	TGTGCCAGCTCACAGGGACAGGGGTTCTACGAGCAGTACTTC
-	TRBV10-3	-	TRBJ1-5	CAISEADSNQPQHF	TGTGCCATCAGTGAGGCGGACAGCAATCAGCCCCAGCATTTT
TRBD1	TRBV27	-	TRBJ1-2	CASSSFRVDRGQGGYTF	TGTGCCAGCAGTTCCTTTCGAGTAGACAGGGGGCAGGGTGGCTACACCTTC
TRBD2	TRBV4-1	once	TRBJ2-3	CASSQEALAGEADTQYF	TGCGCCAGCAGCCAAGAAGCTCTAGCGGGGGAGGCAGATACGCAGTATTTT
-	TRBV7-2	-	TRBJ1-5	CASRTKGGYDHF	TGTGCCAGCAGAACGAAGGGGGGGTACGATCATTTT
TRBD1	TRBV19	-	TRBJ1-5	CASSLDRGNNQPQHF	TGTGCCAGTAGCCTGGACAGGGGAAACAATCAGCCCCAGCATTTT
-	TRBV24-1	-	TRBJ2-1	CATSSWKSGLEQFF	TGTGCCACCAGTAGTTGGAAAAGCGGGCTTGAGCAGTTCTTC
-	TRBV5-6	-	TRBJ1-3	CASSLRAAGNTIYF	TGTGCCAGCAGCTTGCGAGCGGCTGGAAACACCATATATTTT
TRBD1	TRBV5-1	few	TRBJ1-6	CASSLLTGNNSPLHF	TGCGCCAGCAGCTTGCTGACAGGGAACAATTCACCCCTCCACTTT
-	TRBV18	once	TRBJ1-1	CASSAVVGAEAFF	TGTGCCAGCTCTGCCGTTGTTGGGGCTGAAGCTTTCTTT
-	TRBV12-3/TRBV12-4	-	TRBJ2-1	CASSPTGYEQFF	TGTGCCAGCAGTCCTACGGGTTATGAGCAGTTCTTC
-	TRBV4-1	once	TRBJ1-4	CASSQAGPANEKLFF	TGCGCCAGCAGCCAAGCAGGGCCAGCTAATGAAAAACTGTTTTTT
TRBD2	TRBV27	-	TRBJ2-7	CASSSPRRAGGLEQYF	TGTGCCAGCAGTTCCCCCCGGCGGGCGGGGGGGCTCGAGCAGTACTTC
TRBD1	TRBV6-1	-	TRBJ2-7	CASSEGQGRGEQYF	TGTGCCAGCAGTGAGGGACAGGGCCGGGGCGAGCAGTACTTC
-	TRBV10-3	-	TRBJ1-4	CAISESTARVLFF	TGTGCCATCAGTGAGTCGACGGCTAGAGTACTGTTTTTT
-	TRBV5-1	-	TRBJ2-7	CASSSGGYEQYF	TGCGCCAGCAGCTCCGGCGGATACGAGCAGTACTTC
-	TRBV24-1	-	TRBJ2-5	CATSDLHRQGLETQYF	TGTGCCACCAGTGATTTGCATAGGCAGGGGTTAGAGACCCAGTACTTC
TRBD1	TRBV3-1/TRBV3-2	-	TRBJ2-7	CASRPFIGGGEQYF	TGTGCCAGCCGTCCGTTTATAGGGGGCGGTGAGCAGTACTTC
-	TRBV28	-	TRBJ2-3	CASRPTWRIDTQYF	TGTGCCAGCAGGCCGACTTGGAGAATCGATACGCAGTATTTT
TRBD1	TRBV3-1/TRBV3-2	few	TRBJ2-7	CASSRRDRGWEQYF	TGTGCCAGCAGCCGCCGGGACAGGGGTTGGGAGCAGTACTTC
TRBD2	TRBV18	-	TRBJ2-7	CASSPSAGTSGGNYEQYF	TGTGCCAGCTCACCCTCGGCCGGGACTAGCGGGGGGAACTACGAGCAGTACTTC
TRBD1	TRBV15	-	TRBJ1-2	CATSRDPQGANYGYTF	TGTGCCACCAGCAGAGATCCCCAGGGGGCTAACTATGGCTACACCTTC
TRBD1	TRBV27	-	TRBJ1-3	CASSQRTGAGNPSGNTIYF	TGTGCCAGCAGTCAAAGGACAGGGGCGGGTAATCCCTCTGGAAACACCATATATTTT
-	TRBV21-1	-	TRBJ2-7	CASSIKQSPPEIRHQQNPNYEQYF	TGTGCCAGCAGCATAAAACAATCTCCTCCCGAGATCCGCCATCAGCAAAATCCCAACTACGAGCAGTACTTC
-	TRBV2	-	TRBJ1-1	CASSVTATNTEAFF	TGTGCCAGCAGTGTCACGGCGACGAACACTGAAGCTTTCTTT
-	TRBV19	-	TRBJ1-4	CASSSGSLNEKLFF	TGTGCCAGTAGTAGCGGCAGCCTTAATGAAAAACTGTTTTTT
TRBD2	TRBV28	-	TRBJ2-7	CASSLGLAGVPYEQYF	TGTGCCAGCAGTTTGGGACTAGCGGGGGTACCCTACGAGCAGTACTTC
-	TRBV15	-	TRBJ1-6	CATRDGYNSPLHF	TGTGCCACCAGGGACGGTTATAATTCACCCCTCCACTTT
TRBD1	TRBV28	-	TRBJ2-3	CASSLLGQNTDTQYF	TGTGCCAGCAGTTTATTGGGACAGAACACAGATACGCAGTATTTT
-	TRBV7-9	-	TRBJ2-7	CASSLGKGQTFYSYEQYF	TGTGCCAGCAGCTTAGGGAAGGGGCAGACGTTCTATTCCTACGAGCAGTACTTC
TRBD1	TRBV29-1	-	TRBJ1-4	CSVERDRGGKLFF	TGCAGCGTTGAAAGGGACAGGGGGGGAAAACTGTTTTTT
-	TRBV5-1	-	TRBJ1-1	CASSLASTDTEAFF	TGCGCCAGCAGCTTGGCATCCACCGACACTGAAGCTTTCTTT
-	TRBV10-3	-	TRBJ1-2	CAIPIGGYAADDYGYTF	TGTGCCATCCCTATTGGGGGTTACGCAGCAGACGACTATGGCTACACCTTC
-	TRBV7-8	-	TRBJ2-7	CASSLGDPRAEQYF	TGTGCCAGCAGCTTAGGGGACCCCAGGGCCGAGCAGTACTTC
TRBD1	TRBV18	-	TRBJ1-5	CASSPQGGRNQPQHF	TGTGCCAGCTCACCCCAGGGGGGAAGAAATCAGCCCCAGCATTTT
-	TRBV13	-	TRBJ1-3	CASSLQGRSGNTIYF	TGTGCCAGCAGCTTACAGGGCCGCTCTGGAAACACCATATATTTT
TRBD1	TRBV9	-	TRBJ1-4	CASSPRGGTGTTNEKLFF	TGTGCCAGCAGCCCTCGCGGGGGGACAGGTACAACTAATGAAAAACTGTTTTTT
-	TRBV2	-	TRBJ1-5	CASSDLRADSNQPQHF	TGTGCCAGCAGCGACCTCCGGGCCGATAGCAATCAGCCCCAGCATTTT
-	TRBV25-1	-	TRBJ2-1	CASSPHLNEQFF	TGTGCCAGCAGTCCTCATTTGAATGAGCAGTTCTTC
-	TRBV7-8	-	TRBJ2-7	CASSSGLWYEQYF	TGTGCCAGCAGCTCGGGACTGTGGTACGAGCAGTACTTC
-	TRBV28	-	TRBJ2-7	CASSISYEQYF	TGTGCCAGCAGTATCTCCTACGAGCAGTACTTC
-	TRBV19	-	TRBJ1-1	CASSISMNTEAFF	TGTGCCAGTAGTATTTCTATGAACACTGAAGCTTTCTTT
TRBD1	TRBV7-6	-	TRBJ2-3	CASSLLDRGLTDTQYF	TGTGCCAGCAGCTTACTGGACAGGGGGCTTACAGATACGCAGTATTTT
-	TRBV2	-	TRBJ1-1	CASSSLTEAFF	TGTGCCAGCAGTTCTTTGACTGAAGCTTTCTTT
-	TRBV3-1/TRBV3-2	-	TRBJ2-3	CASSQGLTDTQYF	TGTGCCAGCAGCCAAGGCCTCACAGATACGCAGTATTTT
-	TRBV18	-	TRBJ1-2	CASSPLSDSNYGYTF	TGTGCCAGCTCACCACTATCGGACAGCAACTATGGCTACACCTTC
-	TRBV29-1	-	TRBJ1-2	CSGLGGFGYTF	TGCAGCGGCTTAGGTGGTTTTGGCTACACCTTC
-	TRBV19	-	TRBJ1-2	CASSIGLSGRYGYTF	TGTGCCAGTAGTATAGGACTTTCGGGACGTTATGGCTACACCTTC
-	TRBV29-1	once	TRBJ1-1	CSVVTHGAFF	TGCAGCGTTGTTACCCACGGGGCTTTCTTT
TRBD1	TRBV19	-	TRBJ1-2	CASSTSPGTVSYGYTF	TGTGCCAGTAGTACATCCCCCGGGACAGTAAGCTATGGCTACACCTTC
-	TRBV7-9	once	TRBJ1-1	CASSLGSGISGITEAFF	TGTGCCAGCAGCTTAGGTTCTGGGATCTCTGGGATCACTGAAGCTTTCTTT
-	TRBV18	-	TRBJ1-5	CASSPGAGNQPQHF	TGTGCCAGCTCACCAGGGGCAGGGAATCAGCCCCAGCATTTT
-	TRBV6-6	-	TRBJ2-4	CASSYPGENIQYF	TGTGCCAGCAGTTACCCGGGGGAAAACATTCAGTACTTC
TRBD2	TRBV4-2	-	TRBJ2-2	CASSQGEGGGVTGELFF	TGTGCCAGCAGCCAAGGGGAAGGCGGGGGAGTCACCGGGGAGCTGTTTTTT
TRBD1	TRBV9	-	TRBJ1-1	CASSRDQGDTEAFF	TGTGCCAGCAGCAGGGATCAGGGGGACACTGAAGCTTTCTTT